This T cell receptor (beta chain) originates from a study of technical replicates of blood from a handful of donors. Germline V gives CDR1 SNHLY, CDR2 FYNNEI. The ends were cut back, 8 bases at V and 5 bases at J, with 15 bases in the middle. The CDR3 has 13 amino acids. TCRdb's table, derived via immunoSEQ multiplex PCR, lists solely in-frame clones and lacks some. The sample has 65,000 to 90,000 clones, 90% seen once. The origin of this receptor is a human donor in good health. Some clones in this sample may be carry-over from other donors' samples. The chain couples TRBV2 to TRBJ2-5, with unresolved D. The sample taken for sequencing was PBMCs. The CDR3 DNA follows: TGTGCCAGCTCCGAGAGCTGGGCGGAGACCCAGTACTTC. It translates to CASSESWAETQYF.